These 14 T cell receptor beta chains came from one sample sequenced in a study of control samples from healthy donors and cancer patients. The protocol was immunoSEQ multiplex PCR, while the TCRdb copy is restricted to in-frame clones and leaves out a portion. Of roughly 73,000 clones listed, approximately 92% are singletons. The sample was blood. Receptors originate from a woman aged 60-70 years in good health.

CDR3 DNA sequence: TGTGCCAGCAGCGCGGGCCCCAACAGGGAATCCGGGGAGCTGTTTTTT. It codes for CASSAGPNRESGELFF. The rearrangement links TRBV9 to TRBJ2-2, with a weak D call TRBD1 (6 bases). This CDR3 contains 16 residues. Germline V CDR1 and CDR2: SGDLS, YYNGEE. V dropped 3 bases and J dropped 6 bases, with 18 bases sitting between them.

The chain carries TRBV6-5 and TRBJ2-7; D ambiguous. The CDR3 covers 14 residues. Trimming shortened V by 5 bases and J by 5 bases, and 16 bases separated the two germline ends. The germline V gene has CDR1 MNHEY and CDR2 SVGAGI. In DNA, the CDR3 is TGTGCCAGCAGTCCCACTCTCCGGGCTAACGAGCAGTACTTC. Its translation is CASSPTLRANEQYF.

This sequence joins TRBV5-5 and TRBJ2-7, with a weak D call TRBD2 (5 bases). Germline V CDR1 and CDR2: SGHKS, YYEKEE (reference sequence). The CDR3 covers 16 residues. V was cut by 5 bases and J by 0 bases, with 18 bases left in between. CDR3 coding DNA: TGTGCCAGCAGACTTCGATCTCTTACTAGCTCCTACGAGCAGTACTTC. As protein: CASRLRSLTSSYEQYF.

The chain is built from TRBV6-6 and TRBJ1-6; TRBD1 agrees at 7 bases. V gave up 5 bases and J gave up 6 bases; unmatched junction bases: 4. CDR1 and CDR2 from the germline V gene are MNHNY and SVGAGI (reference sequence). The CDR3 is made up of 14 amino acids. This CDR3 reads CASSRDSSNSPLHF. The CDR3 DNA sequence: TGTGCCAGCAGTCGGGACAGTAGTAATTCACCCCTCCACTTT.

The rearrangement links TRBV28 to TRBJ2-3, with 10 positions matching TRBD2. This CDR3 has 15 residues. Germline V gene lookup returns CDR1 MDHEN and CDR2 SYDVKM. V lost 4 bases and J lost 4; bases outside the gene matches: 5. CDR3 in amino acids: CASSSAGGRADTQYF. The CDR3 nucleotides read TGTGCCAGCAGTTCAGCGGGAGGGAGGGCAGATACGCAGTATTTT.

This clone was observed once. The chain couples TRBV4-1 to TRBJ1-1, with D perhaps TRBD1 (5 bases). V was pared by 6 bases and J by 3 bases, with 17 bases between. Germline V lookup: CDR1 MGHRA, CDR2 YSYEKL. This CDR3 has 15 residues. CDR3 amino acids: CASSPRDRGYTEAFF. In nucleotides, the CDR3 is TGCGCCAGCAGTCCCAGAGATCGGGGGTACACTGAAGCTTTCTTT.

This chain links TRBV4-1 with TRBJ1-1; D is unclear. CDR3 length: 16 residues. The V gene's germline CDR1 is MGHRA and CDR2 YSYEKL. V was trimmed by 0 bases and J by 0 bases, leaving 11 bases between them. CDR3 region: CASSQDPRTVNTEAFF. The CDR3 region has the DNA TGCGCCAGCAGCCAAGATCCCAGGACGGTGAACACTGAAGCTTTCTTT.

The V gene is TRBV3-1 (or the pseudogene TRBV3-2), the J gene TRBJ1-1; tentatively, D is TRBD1 (5 bases). This CDR3 has 12 residues. The V end lost 2 bases, the J end lost 6 bases, and 7 bases lay between the germline ends. CDR1 LGHDT and CDR2 YNNKEL come from the germline V gene (reference sequence). CDR3 in DNA: TGTGCCAGCAGCCAACAGGGTCCTGAAGCTTTCTTT. The encoded protein is CASSQQGPEAFF.

This clone was found once. The chain links TRBV10-3 to TRBJ1-1, with 9 positions matching TRBD1. Germline V gene lookup returns CDR1 ENHRY and CDR2 SYGVKD. V shed 7 bases, J shed 5 bases, and the junction held 8 bases outside the gene matches. The CDR3 loop spans 14 amino acids. DNA of the CDR3: TGTGCCATCAACCCGGGACAGGGATTTACTGAAGCTTTCTTT. It yields the protein CAINPGQGFTEAFF.

The sample holds one count of this clone. The chain joins TRBV25-1 to TRBJ2-5, with 7 nucleotides matching TRBD1. CDR3 length: 15 amino acids. Per the germline V gene, CDR1 is MGHDK and CDR2 is SYGVNS. The junction had 8 bases not matched to a gene; V was cut back by 5 bases and J by 2 bases. CDR3 bases: TGTGCCAGCAGTCCCCCGACAGGGACACAAGAGACCCAGTACTTC. Protein: CASSPPTGTQETQYF.

J is TRBJ2-3 and V is TRBV11-2, with 7 bases fitting TRBD1. V shed 5 bases and J 5 bases; nucleotides not matched to a gene: 10. Germline V gives CDR1 SGHAT, CDR2 FQNNGV. CDR3 length: 15 amino acids. Here the CDR3 reads CASSQQGSPRDTQYF. DNA of the CDR3: TGTGCCAGCAGCCAACAGGGGTCGCCGAGAGATACGCAGTATTTT.

This clone was detected only once. This chain joins TRBV28 and TRBJ1-2; 8 bases match TRBD1. The germline CDR1 and CDR2 sequences are MDHEN and SYDVKM. There are 14 residues in the CDR3. The V segment lost 4 bases and the J segment 7 bases; nucleotides outside the gene matches: 8. The CDR3 is CASSSLDRVAGYTF. The CDR3 nucleotides are TGTGCCAGCAGTTCACTGGACAGGGTGGCTGGCTACACCTTC.

The chain has TRBV2 and TRBJ2-3, with 13 bases matching TRBD2. The germline V gene encodes CDR1 SNHLY and CDR2 FYNNEI. V trimming: 6 bases; J trimming: 1 base; junction bases outside the gene matches: 4. This CDR3 contains 16 residues. CDR3 DNA: TGTGCCAGCAGACGACTAGCGGGAGGCGGCACAGATACGCAGTATTTT. The encoded protein is CASRRLAGGGTDTQYF.

The chain is built from TRBV3-1 (or the pseudogene TRBV3-2) and TRBJ1-2, with TRBD1 as a possible D gene (5 bases). The germline CDR1 and CDR2 sequences are LGHDT and YNNKEL (reference sequence). Between the trimmed V and J ends, which lost 4 bases and 5 bases, there was a span of 8 bases. The CDR3 loop spans 12 amino acids. CDR3 protein: CASSLQGYGYTF. In DNA form, the CDR3 reads TGTGCCAGCAGCCTCCAGGGATATGGCTACACCTTC.